These T cell receptor beta chains were read from a single sample in a study of blood T cell repertoires in COVID-19. Profiling relied on immunoSEQ multiplex PCR, and the TCRdb table lists in-frame clones only, not all of them. The data hold 140,000 to 150,000 clones, with around 84% observed a single time. Sequenced input: peripheral blood. The receptors here all came from a human donor in a cohort sampled during active COVID-19. Each CDR3 is given with its conserved first and last residue. Each record gives: D gene, J gene, clone size, V gene, CDR3 DNA, CDR3 protein. A D gene is named only where the DNA matches it firmly. Clone size, where shown, is once, few, many, or a class for clones that have expanded.

NA,TRBJ2-7,NA,TRBV6-2/TRBV6-3,TGTGCCAGCAGTTCCGAGCCTCTTTGGGAGCGCCTCTACGAGCAGTACTTC,CASSSEPLWERLYEQYF
TRBD1,TRBJ2-7,NA,TRBV10-2,TGCGCCAGCAGGGAGACAGGGGCGAACGAGCAGTACTTC,CASRETGANEQYF
NA,TRBJ2-4,NA,TRBV4-3,TGCGCCAGCAGCCAAGATCTTATAAACATTCAGTACTTC,CASSQDLINIQYF
NA,TRBJ2-7,NA,TRBV7-2,TGTGCCAGCAGCTTACCCAGGGAAGGTAGTTACGAGCAGTACTTC,CASSLPREGSYEQYF
NA,TRBJ2-7,once,TRBV20-1,TGCAGTCCCAGTGATGGTAGCACAACCTACGAGCAGTACTTC,CSPSDGSTTYEQYF
NA,TRBJ1-5,NA,TRBV19,TGTGCCAGTAGTGGGGGGGCGTATGGTCAGCCCCAGCATTTT,CASSGGAYGQPQHF
NA,TRBJ2-2,NA,TRBV29-1,TGCAGCGTTGATAGCCCCACCGGGGAGCTGTTTTTT,CSVDSPTGELFF
NA,TRBJ1-2,few,TRBV6-6,TGTGCCAGCAGTTTAAAGACAGGTGTTCTAGCGGGCACCTTC,CASSLKTGVLAGTF
NA,TRBJ2-7,NA,TRBV7-2,TGTGCCAGCAGCACCCGGAGTCAGCCGAGCTCCTACGAGCAGTACTTC,CASSTRSQPSSYEQYF
NA,TRBJ1-2,NA,TRBV30,TGTGCCTGGAGTGGAGGCGGGGGAACGGAGGGCTACACCTTC,CAWSGGGGTEGYTF
NA,TRBJ1-2,NA,TRBV12-3/TRBV12-4,TGTGCCAGCAGTTTTGGTTCAGAAGATGGCTACACCTTC,CASSFGSEDGYTF
NA,TRBJ2-3,NA,TRBV7-9,TGTGCCAGCAGCTTTCTGGGGGTGGCGGGGGCTGATACGCAGTATTTT,CASSFLGVAGADTQYF
TRBD1,TRBJ1-4,once,TRBV28,TGTGCCAGTACAGGGGGCGCGGGCTCTGAAAAACTGTTTTTT,CASTGGAGSEKLFF
NA,TRBJ1-2,NA,TRBV14,TGTGCCAGCAGCCAAGTCACGGGGGGCTTCGGCTACACCTTC,CASSQVTGGFGYTF
TRBD1,TRBJ1-1,NA,TRBV11-3,TGTGCCAGCAGCTTAGCACAGGGGGCCACTGAAGCTTTCTTT,CASSLAQGATEAFF
TRBD2,TRBJ2-1,once,TRBV28,TGTGCCAGCAGTTTAGGAAGCGGGGGTAAAACCTACAATGAGCAGTTCTTC,CASSLGSGGKTYNEQFF
NA,TRBJ1-1,NA,TRBV6-1,TGTGCCAGCAGTGAAATAACAGATGAAGCTTTCTTT,CASSEITDEAFF
TRBD2,TRBJ2-3,NA,TRBV4-3,TGCGCCAGCAGCCTTGGCGGGGGTTTCACAGATACGCAGTATTTT,CASSLGGGFTDTQYF
TRBD2,TRBJ2-1,NA,TRBV7-3,TGTGCCAGCAGCTTAAGCGGGGGGGATATCGAGCAGTTCTTC,CASSLSGGDIEQFF
NA,TRBJ2-7,NA,TRBV5-4,TGTGCCAGCAGCTTGGGATACGGGGAGCAGTACTTC,CASSLGYGEQYF
NA,TRBJ1-1,NA,TRBV5-4,TGTGCCAGCAGCCTTACAGGGAACACTGAAGCTTTCTTT,CASSLTGNTEAFF
NA,TRBJ2-3,NA,TRBV18,TGTGCCAGCTCACCACTGGGCAGACCAGATACGCAGTATTTT,CASSPLGRPDTQYF
TRBD1,TRBJ1-1,NA,TRBV4-1,TGCGCCAGCAGCCGAGGGGGCCTCACTGAAGCTTTCTTT,CASSRGGLTEAFF
NA,TRBJ2-7,NA,TRBV15,TGTGCCACCAGCAGAGCGGGTATCTACGAGCAGTACTTC,CATSRAGIYEQYF
NA,TRBJ1-5,NA,TRBV6-2/TRBV6-3,TGTGCCAGCAGCCAAGGGGGTCCTGCCCAGCATTTT,CASSQGGPAQHF
NA,TRBJ2-2,NA,TRBV15,TGTGCCACCAGCGGACTTGGGTCGGGCACCGGGGAGCTGTTTTTT,CATSGLGSGTGELFF
NA,TRBJ1-5,NA,TRBV4-3,TGCGCCAGCAGCCAGGACGACAGAAGCCCAGGGCAGCCCCAGCATTTT,CASSQDDRSPGQPQHF
TRBD1,TRBJ2-2,NA,TRBV4-2,TGTGCCAGCAGCCCCGGGACAGTGAACACCGGGGAGCTGTTTTTT,CASSPGTVNTGELFF
NA,TRBJ1-4,NA,TRBV24-1,TGTGCCACCAGTGATCCGATCCGTGGAGGTAATGAAAAACTGTTTTTT,CATSDPIRGGNEKLFF
NA,TRBJ2-3,NA,TRBV6-1,TGTGCCAGCAGTGAACCGGGGTTGGGCACAGATACGCAGTATTTT,CASSEPGLGTDTQYF
TRBD1,TRBJ1-1,NA,TRBV3-1/TRBV3-2,TGTGCCAGCAGCCAAGCCCGACAGGGGAAAGCTTTCTTT,CASSQARQGKAFF
TRBD1,TRBJ2-2,NA,TRBV5-5,TGTGCCAGCAGCTCGACAGGGTTAAGCACCGGGGAGCTGTTTTTT,CASSSTGLSTGELFF
NA,TRBJ2-7,NA,TRBV12-3/TRBV12-4,TGTGCCAGCAGTTTAGCGGGGTTAGGGGTAAACTTC,CASSLAGLGVNF
NA,TRBJ1-2,NA,TRBV11-2,TGTGCCAGCAGCTCCTCAGGGAACTATGGCTACACCTTC,CASSSSGNYGYTF
TRBD1,TRBJ1-4,NA,TRBV19,TGTGCCAGTAGTATGCTAGGACAGGGGGCCTTGGATGAAAAACTGTTTTTT,CASSMLGQGALDEKLFF
NA,TRBJ1-2,NA,TRBV19,TGTGCCAGTAGTCCCCGACAACCTCCTAACTATGGCTACACCTTC,CASSPRQPPNYGYTF
NA,TRBJ2-1,few,TRBV6-6,TGTGCCAGCAGTTCCCTCAATGAGCAGTTCTTC,CASSSLNEQFF
TRBD2,TRBJ2-1,NA,TRBV24-1,TGTGCCACCAGTGACCGGACTAGCGGGGTATACCACAATGAGCAGTTCTTC,CATSDRTSGVYHNEQFF
TRBD2,TRBJ2-1,NA,TRBV28,TGTGCCAGCAGTTTGCCCCTCGGGGGGACCTACAATGAGCAGTTCTTC,CASSLPLGGTYNEQFF
NA,TRBJ2-4,once,TRBV18,TGTGCCAGCTCACCGGTCGGGTCAGCGAGACTAGCCAAAAACATTCAGTACTTC,CASSPVGSARLAKNIQYF
NA,TRBJ1-5,NA,TRBV19,TGTGCCAGTCGCACAAGTGGCAATCAGCCCCAGCATTTT,CASRTSGNQPQHF
TRBD1,TRBJ2-2,NA,TRBV9,TGTGCCAGCAGCCCTGACAGGGGGAACACCGGGGAGCTGTTTTTT,CASSPDRGNTGELFF
TRBD2,TRBJ2-7,NA,TRBV5-1,TGCGCCAGCAGCTTGCTAGCGGGGGGTAGCGCCTACGAGCAGTACTTC,CASSLLAGGSAYEQYF
NA,TRBJ2-5,NA,TRBV7-9,TGTGCCAGCAGCAACCCGACGAGGCAAGAGACCCAGTACTTC,CASSNPTRQETQYF
NA,TRBJ1-1,NA,TRBV4-1,TGCGCCAGCAGCCAAGAACGGGGGAGATCTAACACTGAAGCTTTCTTT,CASSQERGRSNTEAFF
TRBD2,TRBJ2-1,NA,TRBV13,TGTGCCAGCAGGCGTACTTCTAGCGGGAGCTCCTACAATGAGCAGTTCTTC,CASRRTSSGSSYNEQFF
NA,TRBJ1-1,NA,TRBV13,TGTGCCAGCAGCTTGCTTACAGGGCCGACGGACACTGAAGCTTTCTTT,CASSLLTGPTDTEAFF
NA,TRBJ2-2,many,TRBV14,TGTGCCAGCAGCCAAGTGTTTGGGAGCTTCACCGGGGAGCTGTTTTTT,CASSQVFGSFTGELFF